These T cell receptor beta chains were read from a single sample in a study of spatial heterogeneity in lung cancer. TCRdb called the 5' RACE reads again in MiXCR, with one record for every CDR3 protein. The data show under 100,000 distinct CDR3 sequences, around 9% seen once. This material consisted of PBMCs, taken at surgery. These receptors were taken from a male donor with early-stage non-small cell lung cancer. Both conserved end residues are part of each CDR3. The D gene is left open where the match is weak. Where a row states a size, it is once, few, many or the class of an expanded clone; other rows omit it.

v_gene	d_gene	j_gene	abundance	CDR3aa	CDR3nt
TRBV14	-	TRBJ1-3	-	CASSQVVRSGNTIYF	TGTGCCAGCAGCCAAGTGGTTCGGAGTGGAAACACCATATATTTT
TRBV29-1	TRBD1	TRBJ2-3	few	CSVDRDRGPDTQYF	TGCAGCGTTGACCGGGACAGGGGGCCGGATACGCAGTATTTT
TRBV5-1	TRBD2	TRBJ2-3	-	CASSLLAGGSKDTQYF	TGCGCCAGCAGCTTGTTAGCGGGGGGATCAAAAGATACGCAGTATTTT
TRBV7-3	-	TRBJ1-6	many	CASSLMGDNSPLHF	TGTGCCAGCAGCTTAATGGGGGATAATTCACCCCTCCACTTT
TRBV2	TRBD2	TRBJ2-2	-	CASRDTPSGGLNTGELFF	TGTGCCAGCAGGGATACCCCTAGCGGGGGGCTGAACACCGGGGAGCTGTTTTTT
TRBV20-1	-	TRBJ2-3	-	CSAIPGRGYDTQYF	TGCAGTGCCATCCCGGGACGGGGGTATGATACGCAGTATTTT
TRBV5-1	-	TRBJ2-3	-	CASSLEGTTDTQYF	TGCGCCAGCAGCTTGGAAGGGACCACAGATACGCAGTATTTT
TRBV10-3	TRBD1	TRBJ1-1	few	CAIRATGANTEAFF	TGTGCCATCAGGGCAACAGGGGCGAACACTGAAGCTTTCTTT
TRBV30	TRBD1	TRBJ1-2	many	CAWSAQTGIHGYTF	TGTGCCTGGAGTGCCCAGACAGGGATCCATGGCTACACCTTC
TRBV28	TRBD1	TRBJ2-5	many	CASSLLPGGETQYF	TGTGCCAGCAGTCTCCTCCCAGGGGGAGAGACCCAGTACTTC
TRBV5-6	-	TRBJ1-3	-	CASSLYFSGNTIYF	TGTGCCAGCAGCTTATACTTCTCTGGAAACACCATATATTTT
TRBV5-1	-	TRBJ2-2	many	CASSQGQNTGELFF	TGCGCCAGCAGCCAGGGACAGAACACCGGGGAGCTGTTTTTT
TRBV5-4	TRBD2	TRBJ2-1	many	CASSGPSSGRINEQFF	TGTGCCAGCAGCGGGCCGTCTAGCGGGAGGATAAATGAGCAGTTCTTC
TRBV20-1	TRBD2	TRBJ2-1	few	CSARDVVAGGPEQFF	TGCAGTGCTAGAGATGTGGTAGCGGGAGGCCCCGAGCAGTTCTTC
TRBV20-1	-	TRBJ2-5	many	CSASRGQETQYF	TGCAGTGCTAGCCGGGGTCAAGAGACCCAGTACTTC
TRBV25-1	-	TRBJ2-1	many	CASSEYNEQFF	TGTGCCAGCAGTGAATACAATGAGCAGTTCTTC
TRBV29-1	-	TRBJ2-1	-	CSVEGGLPYNEQFF	TGCAGCGTTGAAGGGGGACTCCCCTACAATGAGCAGTTCTTC
TRBV2	TRBD2	TRBJ2-3	-	CASKTSGSGTDTQYF	TGTGCCAGCAAGACTAGCGGGAGTGGCACAGATACGCAGTATTTT
TRBV5-6	-	TRBJ1-3	few	CASSLGVFGERGGNTIYF	TGTGCCAGCAGCTTGGGGGTGTTCGGGGAACGAGGTGGAAACACCATATATTTT
TRBV30	-	TRBJ1-1	many	CAWSTSWNTEAFF	TGTGCCTGGAGTACCTCTTGGAACACTGAAGCTTTCTTT
TRBV19	TRBD2	TRBJ2-5	-	CASSMEVAGALLETQYF	TGTGCCAGTAGTATGGAAGTAGCGGGAGCACTCTTGGAGACCCAGTACTTC
TRBV6-2/TRBV6-3	-	TRBJ1-1	few	CASRPPGPPVRDTEAFF	TGTGCCAGCAGGCCACCCGGGCCCCCGGTGAGGGACACTGAAGCTTTCTTT
TRBV6-2/TRBV6-3	-	TRBJ2-5	-	CASSARDPETQYF	TGTGCCAGCAGTGCCCGGGACCCAGAGACCCAGTACTTC
TRBV24-1	-	TRBJ2-3	-	CASSPGPMADTQYF	TGTGCCAGTTCTCCGGGACCAATGGCAGATACGCAGTATTTT
TRBV12-3/TRBV12-4	TRBD1	TRBJ2-7	-	CASSSTRTGGTYEQYF	TGTGCCAGCAGTTCTACCAGGACAGGGGGAACCTACGAGCAGTACTTC
TRBV12-3/TRBV12-4	-	TRBJ2-1	few	CASSSRAREQFF	TGTGCCAGCAGTTCCCGCGCCCGTGAGCAGTTCTTC
TRBV11-1	-	TRBJ1-1	-	CASKLEMMNTEAFF	TGTGCCAGCAAATTAGAGATGATGAACACTGAAGCTTTCTTT
TRBV28	-	TRBJ1-5	few	CASSLVGGNQPQHF	TGTGCCAGCAGTTTGGTTGGTGGGAATCAGCCCCAGCATTTT
TRBV20-1	-	TRBJ1-1	once	CSARVAGAAAGEAFF	TGCAGTGCTAGGGTCGCTGGGGCTGCGGCAGGTGAAGCTTTCTTT
TRBV9	-	TRBJ2-1	few	CASSSGYSDSYNEQFF	TGTGCCAGCAGCTCAGGTTACTCGGACTCCTACAATGAGCAGTTCTTC
TRBV19	-	TRBJ1-5	many	CASSIRDSNQPQHF	TGTGCCAGTAGTATTCGGGACAGCAATCAGCCCCAGCATTTT
TRBV7-8	TRBD2	TRBJ2-3	many	CASSLISGRAGDTQYF	TGTGCCAGCAGCTTGATTAGCGGGAGGGCTGGAGATACGCAGTATTTT
TRBV19	-	TRBJ2-1	many	CASIPRAEQFF	TGTGCCAGTATCCCCCGGGCCGAGCAGTTCTTC
TRBV9	-	TRBJ2-5	many	CASSTQGTSSETQYF	TGTGCCAGCAGCACCCAAGGGACCTCCTCCGAGACCCAGTACTTC
TRBV5-1	-	TRBJ1-1	few	CASSRTGAGTEAFF	TGCGCCAGCAGCCGTACGGGCGCGGGTACTGAAGCTTTCTTT
TRBV10-3	TRBD2	TRBJ2-7	-	CALASGASYEQYF	TGTGCCCTCGCAAGCGGGGCCTCCTACGAGCAGTACTTC
TRBV5-3	TRBD2	TRBJ2-7	few	CARSFQTSGTSYEQYF	TGTGCCAGAAGCTTTCAGACTAGCGGGACCTCCTACGAGCAGTACTTC
TRBV24-1	-	TRBJ1-1	many	CATMGTEAFF	TGTGCCACCATGGGTACTGAAGCTTTCTTT
TRBV24-1	-	TRBJ2-5	-	CATSDFLDEGGETQYF	TGTGCCACCAGTGATTTCCTAGACGAGGGGGGTGAGACCCAGTACTTC
TRBV18	TRBD1	TRBJ2-1	many	CASSPPWTGNHDEQFF	TGTGCCAGCTCACCACCTTGGACAGGGAATCACGATGAGCAGTTCTTC
TRBV6-6	TRBD1	TRBJ2-7	few	CASSSTGGASYEQYF	TGTGCCAGCAGTTCGACAGGGGGCGCTTCCTACGAGCAGTACTTC
TRBV20-1	-	TRBJ2-1	-	CSASTGLGDNEQFF	TGCAGTGCTTCAACAGGCCTCGGGGACAATGAGCAGTTCTTC
TRBV9	TRBD2	TRBJ2-1	few	CASSVGLAGDPNEQFF	TGTGCCAGCAGCGTAGGGCTAGCGGGAGACCCAAATGAGCAGTTCTTC
TRBV18	TRBD1	TRBJ1-6	many	CASSPDRGNSPLHF	TGTGCCAGCTCACCCGACAGGGGTAATTCACCCCTCCACTTT
TRBV29-1	-	TRBJ2-1	few	CSVFGGTNYNEQFF	TGCAGCGTTTTTGGTGGTACTAACTACAATGAGCAGTTCTTC
TRBV29-1	-	TRBJ1-1	few	CSVAQGGTEAFF	TGCAGCGTTGCACAGGGAGGCACTGAAGCTTTCTTT
TRBV12-3/TRBV12-4	TRBD2	TRBJ2-3	many	CASSRSSGGWKDTQYF	TGTGCCAGCAGTCGCTCTAGCGGAGGCTGGAAAGATACGCAGTATTTT
TRBV5-1	-	TRBJ2-5	many	CASSLGQTQETQYF	TGCGCCAGCAGCTTGGGTCAGACCCAAGAGACCCAGTACTTC
TRBV19	-	TRBJ1-5	many	CASSTAGHQPQHF	TGTGCCAGTAGTACGGCAGGGCATCAGCCCCAGCATTTT
TRBV5-4	-	TRBJ2-7	-	CASSFGGAQDEQYF	TGTGCCAGCAGCTTTGGGGGGGCGCAGGACGAGCAGTACTTC
TRBV9	-	TRBJ1-1	many	CASSVAITMNTEAFF	TGTGCCAGCAGCGTAGCCATTACAATGAACACTGAAGCTTTCTTT
TRBV5-1	TRBD1	TRBJ2-1	-	CASSSTGESYNEQFF	TGCGCCAGCAGCTCGACAGGGGAATCCTACAATGAGCAGTTCTTC
TRBV7-2	-	TRBJ2-1	many	CASSLRTHNEQFF	TGTGCCAGCAGCTTACGGACCCACAATGAGCAGTTCTTC
TRBV5-1	-	TRBJ2-7	-	CASSLGNSPDEQYF	TGCGCCAGCAGCTTGGGGAATAGTCCCGACGAGCAGTACTTC
TRBV12-3/TRBV12-4	-	TRBJ1-3	few	CASSFGARNTIYF	TGTGCCAGCAGTTTCGGGGCTCGAAACACCATATATTTT